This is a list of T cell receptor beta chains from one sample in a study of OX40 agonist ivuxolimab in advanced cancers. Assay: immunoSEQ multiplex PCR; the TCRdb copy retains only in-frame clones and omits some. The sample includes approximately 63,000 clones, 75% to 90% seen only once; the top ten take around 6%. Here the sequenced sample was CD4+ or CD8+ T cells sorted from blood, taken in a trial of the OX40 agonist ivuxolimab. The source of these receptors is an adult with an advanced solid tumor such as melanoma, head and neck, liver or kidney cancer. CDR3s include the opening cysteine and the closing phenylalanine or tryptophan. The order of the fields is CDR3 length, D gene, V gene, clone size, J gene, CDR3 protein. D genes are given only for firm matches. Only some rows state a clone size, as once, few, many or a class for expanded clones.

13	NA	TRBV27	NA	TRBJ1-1	CASTKWGGTEAFF
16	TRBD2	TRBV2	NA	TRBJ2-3	CASSDERDSSTDTQYF
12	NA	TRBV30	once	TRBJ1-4	CAWSVPQEKLFF
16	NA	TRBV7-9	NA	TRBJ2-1	CASSLVTASSYNEQFF
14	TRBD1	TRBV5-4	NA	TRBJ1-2	CASSLPGGRNGYTF
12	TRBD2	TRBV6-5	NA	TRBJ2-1	CATQAGVTEQFF
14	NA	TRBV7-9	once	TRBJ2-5	CASRSEIQGETQYF
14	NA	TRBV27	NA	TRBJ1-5	CASSPVESWQPQHF
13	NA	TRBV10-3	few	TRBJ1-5	CAISEGLNQPQHF
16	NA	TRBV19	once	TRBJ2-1	CASSILLQGSYNEQFF
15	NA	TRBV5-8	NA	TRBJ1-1	CASSFRGGGYTEAFF
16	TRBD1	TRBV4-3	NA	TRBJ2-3	CASSQGPGQGADTQYF
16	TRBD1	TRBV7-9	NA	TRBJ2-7	CASSPKGRGSSYEQYF
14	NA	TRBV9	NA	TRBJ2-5	CASSPMGLKETQYF
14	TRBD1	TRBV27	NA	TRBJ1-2	CASSHGDRDFGYTF
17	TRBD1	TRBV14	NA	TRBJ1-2	CASSQESWTGENGGYTF
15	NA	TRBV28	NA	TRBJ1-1	CATRPRGAWNTEAFF
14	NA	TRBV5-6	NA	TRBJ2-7	CASSLRRLGSEQYF
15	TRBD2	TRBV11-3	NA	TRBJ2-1	CASSFTAGDKNEQFF
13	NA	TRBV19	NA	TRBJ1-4	CATGTPTNEKLFF
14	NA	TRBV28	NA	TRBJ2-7	CASSLAGGAYEQYF
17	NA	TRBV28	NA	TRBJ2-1	CASISLGWLSSYNEQFF
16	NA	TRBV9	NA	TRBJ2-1	CASSVDSSGARNEQFF
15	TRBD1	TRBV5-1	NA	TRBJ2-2	CASSPGTGTTGELFF
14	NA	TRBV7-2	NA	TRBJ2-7	CASSFEEGFYEQYF
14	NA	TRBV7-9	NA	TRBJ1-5	CASSPGGDNQPQHF
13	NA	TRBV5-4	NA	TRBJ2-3	CASSLDWDLAQYF
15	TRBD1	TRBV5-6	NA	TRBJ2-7	CASSDAGQGFYEQYF
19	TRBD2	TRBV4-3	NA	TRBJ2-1	CASSQAPVSISGSLNEQFF
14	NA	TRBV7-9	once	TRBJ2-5	CASSSLVRQETQYF
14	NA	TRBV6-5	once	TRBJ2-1	CASSYYRGSDEQFF
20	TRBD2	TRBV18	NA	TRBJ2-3	CASSPDSSGSNFVGTDTQYF
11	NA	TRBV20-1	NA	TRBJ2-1	CSARYYNEQFF
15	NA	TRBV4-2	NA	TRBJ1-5	CASSAQGGSNQPQHF
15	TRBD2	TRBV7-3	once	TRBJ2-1	CASSPSAGGSNEQFF
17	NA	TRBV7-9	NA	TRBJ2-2	CASSPLLGGARSGELFF
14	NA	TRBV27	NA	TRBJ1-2	CASSSDSLNYGYTF
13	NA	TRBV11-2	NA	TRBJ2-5	CASSSGYEETQYF
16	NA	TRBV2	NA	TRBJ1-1	CASSDMTGVMNTEAFF
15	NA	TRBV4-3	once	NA	CASSQDRGLRYEQYF
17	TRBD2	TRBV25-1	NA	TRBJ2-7	CASSLVKLAGVEDEQYF
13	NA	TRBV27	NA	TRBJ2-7	CASSSSSSYEQYF
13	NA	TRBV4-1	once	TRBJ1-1	CASSQRSNTEAFF
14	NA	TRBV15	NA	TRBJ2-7	CATSTGDPLCEQYF
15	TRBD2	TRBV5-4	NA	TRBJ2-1	CASLPPGSGYNEQFF
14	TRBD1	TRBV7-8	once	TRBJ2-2	CASSILTGAGELFF
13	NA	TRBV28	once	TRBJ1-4	CASSSTTNEKLFF
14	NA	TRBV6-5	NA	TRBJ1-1	CASSYSMRAGEAFF
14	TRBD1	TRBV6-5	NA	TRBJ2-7	CASSYSGTGDEQYF
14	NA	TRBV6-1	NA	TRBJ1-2	CASSPGQVAYGYTF